The 19 T cell receptor beta chains in this list originate from one sample, sequenced in a study of T-cell reconstitution after alpha-beta-depleted transplantation in children. The TCRbeta library was prepared with unique molecular identifiers. A single record per CDR3 protein comes from TCRdb applying MiXCR to the PCR reads. The table includes roughly 670,000 distinct CDR3 sequences, roughly 13% detected once. Sample: PBMCs, taken before TCRalphabeta/CD19-depleted stem cell transplant. These receptors all stem from a girl aged 2 to 9 with congenital amegakaryocytic thrombocytopenia, due to receive a stem cell transplant.

This clonotype was picked up a small number of times. The chain is built from TRBV12-3 or TRBV12-4 and TRBJ2-7; D may be TRBD1 or TRBD2 (5 bases each). The CDR3 sequence is 16 residues long. Trimming removed 5 bases at V and 2 bases at J, with 19 bases between. CDR3 in amino acids: CASSVEGKREPYEQYF. DNA for the CDR3: TGTGCCAGCAGTGTCGAGGGGAAGCGCGAACCCTACGAGCAGTACTTC.

This clonotype was seen repeatedly, ten times or more. The rearrangement joins TRBV20-1 to TRBJ2-1; 11 nucleotides agree with TRBD2. Trimming took 1 base from V and 7 from J; bases not matched to a gene: 9. The CDR3 totals 16 residues. Germline-derived CDR1 and CDR2 are DFQATT and SNEGSKA (reference sequence). The CDR3 protein is CSARGLLAGVRNEQFF. As DNA, the CDR3 is TGCAGTGCTAGAGGGCTACTAGCGGGAGTTAGGAATGAGCAGTTCTTC.

This clonotype has more than one count but fewer than ten. The V call is TRBV7-9, the J call TRBJ2-5; no firm D call. Germline V gene sequence: CDR1 SEHNR, CDR2 FQNEAQ (reference sequence). Trimming stripped 2 bases from V and 4 bases from J, with 14 bases between. The CDR3 contains 15 residues. CDR3: CASSLYQDVRETQYF. The CDR3 DNA reads as TGTGCCAGCAGCTTATATCAAGACGTAAGAGAGACCCAGTACTTC. Full variable domain (outside the CDR3, taken from reference TRBV7-9 and TRBJ2-5): DTGVSQNPRHKITKRGQNVTFRCDPISEHNRLYWYRQTLGQGPEFLTYFQNEAQLEKSRLLSDRFSAERPKGSFSTLEIQRTEQGDSAMYLCASSLYQDVRETQYFGPGTRLLVL.

This clonotype has at least ten counts. The V gene is TRBV4-1, the J gene TRBJ2-1, with D unclear. CDR1 is MGHRA, CDR2 YSYEKL, per germline. The V and J ends lost 6 bases and 10 bases respectively, with 13 bases between them. CDR3 size: 12 residues. The CDR3 here is CASSRTAVEQFF. In nucleotides, the CDR3 is TGCGCCAGCAGTCGCACAGCCGTCGAGCAGTTCTTC.

V is TRBV20-1 and J is TRBJ2-2, with D hard to call. Trimming cost V 0 bases and J 6 bases, with 8 bases left between them. The CDR3 is 13 residues long. From germline, CDR1 is DFQATT and CDR2 SNEGSKA (reference sequence). The chain's CDR3 is CSARETSAGELFF. The DNA for the CDR3 is TGCAGTGCTAGAGAAACTTCGGCCGGGGAGCTGTTTTTT.

This clonotype was picked up many times. The chain uses TRBV20-1 and TRBJ2-3; 9 bases are shared with TRBD1. J lost 7 bases, V lost 3 bases, and 2 bases had no gene match. The CDR3 is 12 amino acids. The V gene's germline CDR1 is DFQATT and CDR2 SNEGSKA (reference sequence). The CDR3 loop is CSARDRGNTQYF. The CDR3 DNA reads TGCAGTGCTAGGGACAGGGGAAATACGCAGTATTTT.

This clonotype was observed a few times. The chain couples TRBV18 to TRBJ2-1, with D perhaps matching TRBD1 or TRBD2 (5 bases each). The CDR3 has 12 amino acids. V was shortened by 3 bases and J by 8 bases, with 8 bases between the two germline ends. Per germline, CDR1 KGHSH and CDR2 LQKENI. The CDR3: CASSPWDDEQFF. CDR3 bases: TGTGCCAGCTCACCTTGGGACGATGAGCAGTTCTTC.

The chain combines TRBV5-1 with TRBJ2-3, with 11 bases lining up with TRBD2. The trim removed 0 bases at V and 2 bases at J, leaving 14 bases unmatched. Germline CDR1 reads SGHRS; CDR2 reads YFSETQ. This CDR3 comprises 20 residues. CDR3: CASSLAGGSGRVGDTDTQYF. CDR3 in DNA: TGCGCCAGCAGCTTGGCCGGAGGTAGCGGGAGGGTTGGAGACACAGATACGCAGTATTTT.

This clonotype was observed many times. This CDR3 is CASSPRLVTHSEQYF. The CDR3 nucleotides read TGTGCCAGCAGCCCGAGACTTGTTACCCACTCCGAGCAGTACTTC. The chain carries TRBV9 and TRBJ2-7; no reliable D call. The CDR3 spans 15 residues. V lost 4 bases to trimming and J lost 6 bases, with 20 bases between them. Germline V gene sequence: CDR1 SGDLS, CDR2 YYNGEE.

This clonotype has at least ten counts. The chain employs TRBV5-1 and TRBJ2-2; D could derive from TRBD1 or TRBD2 (5 bases each). Looked up from germline, CDR1 is SGHRS and CDR2 is YFSETQ. The CDR3 is made up of 15 amino acids. The V and J ends lost 2 bases and 7 bases respectively, with 15 bases between them. The CDR3 region is CASSFSSGRVGELFF. Here the CDR3 DNA reads TGCGCCAGCAGCTTTTCCTCGGGACGGGTCGGGGAGCTGTTTTTT.

There are a few counts of this clonotype. The chain employs TRBV29-1 and TRBJ2-1; D might be TRBD2 (6 bases). Trimming stripped 5 bases from V and 6 bases from J, with 17 bases between. Germline V CDR1 and CDR2: SQVTM, ANQGSEA. The CDR3 is 14 amino acids. For the CDR3, the DNA is TGCAGCGTTTTAGCGGCCCGACGACTCAATGAGCAGTTCTTC. Residues: CSVLAARRLNEQFF.

The rearrangement joins TRBV5-1 to TRBJ2-6; possible D gene TRBD2, 6 bases. Trimming pared 0 bases from V and 3 bases from J, leaving 10 bases between. Germline loops: CDR1 SGHRS, CDR2 YFSETQ. This CDR3 contains 16 residues. As DNA, the CDR3 is TGCGCCAGCAGCTTGGGTGGGGGGAATGGGGCCAACGTCCTGACTTTC. It translates to CASSLGGGNGANVLTF.

This clonotype was observed at least ten times. The chain is built from TRBV7-2 and TRBJ2-3; D unresolved. The CDR3 is 13 residues long. V was trimmed by 0 bases and J by 6 bases, leaving 7 bases between them. CDR1 SGHTA and CDR2 FQGNSA come from the germline V gene. This CDR3 reads CASSLAHPDTQYF. The CDR3 region has the DNA TGTGCCAGCAGCTTAGCGCACCCCGATACGCAGTATTTT.

V and J are TRBV28 and TRBJ2-1; TRBD2 matches 8 bases. Germline V gives CDR1 MDHEN, CDR2 SYDVKM. With 3 bases clipped from V and 9 bases from J, the junction kept 7 bases outside the gene matches. This CDR3 contains 14 residues. CDR3 amino acids: CASSFGTRGGEQFF. The CDR3 DNA reads TGTGCCAGCAGTTTCGGGACTAGGGGGGGTGAGCAGTTCTTC.

Many counts were recorded for this clonotype. This chain uses TRBV7-9 with TRBJ2-5; D call uncertain. Germline V gives CDR1 SEHNR, CDR2 FQNEAQ (reference sequence). CDR3 length: 12 amino acids. V was shortened by 4 bases and J by 4 bases, with 7 bases between the two germline ends. In DNA form, the CDR3 reads TGTGCCAGCAGCTGGGCAGCAGAGACCCAGTACTTC. Translation gives CASSWAAETQYF.

This clonotype was seen more than once but under ten times. The chain carries TRBV7-9 and TRBJ2-1; 9 nucleotides agree with TRBD2. Trimming cost V 0 bases and J 6 bases; bases outside gene matches: 9. There are 17 residues in the CDR3. Germline V CDR1 and CDR2: SEHNR, FQNEAQ (reference sequence). The CDR3 DNA sequence: TGTGCCAGCAGCTTAGCCCTATCGGGACTAGCCTCCAATGAGCAGTTCTTC. Protein sequence: CASSLALSGLASNEQFF.

In this sample, this clonotype turned up many times. This chain connects TRBV14 to TRBJ1-2; no firm D call. The germline V and J ends were trimmed by 0 bases and 7 bases, with 9 bases remaining between them. The CDR3 extends over 13 amino acids. CDR1 and CDR2 from the germline V gene are SGHDN and FVKESK. CDR3 region: CASSQELGSGYTF. CDR3 DNA: TGTGCCAGCAGCCAAGAACTGGGTTCTGGCTACACCTTC.

This clonotype was counted ten times or more. The chain recombines TRBV12-3 or TRBV12-4 with TRBJ1-6, with TRBD1 matching 7 bases. The CDR3 has 14 residues. With 5 bases clipped from V and 7 bases from J, the junction kept 5 bases outside the gene matches. The CDR3 DNA reads TGTGCCAGCAGTCTTGCGACAGGGAATTCACCCCTCCACTTT. It is translated as CASSLATGNSPLHF.

Many counts were recorded for this clonotype. The chain carries TRBV10-3 and TRBJ2-7; 9 nucleotides match TRBD1. Germline assignment: CDR1 ENHRY and CDR2 SYGVKD. Losses at the gene ends were 3 bases for V and 4 bases for J; bases not matched to a gene: 10. The CDR3 consists of 16 residues. Here the CDR3 reads CAISDIPGQGSYEQYF. The CDR3 DNA reads as TGTGCCATCAGTGATATACCGGGACAGGGATCGTACGAGCAGTACTTC.